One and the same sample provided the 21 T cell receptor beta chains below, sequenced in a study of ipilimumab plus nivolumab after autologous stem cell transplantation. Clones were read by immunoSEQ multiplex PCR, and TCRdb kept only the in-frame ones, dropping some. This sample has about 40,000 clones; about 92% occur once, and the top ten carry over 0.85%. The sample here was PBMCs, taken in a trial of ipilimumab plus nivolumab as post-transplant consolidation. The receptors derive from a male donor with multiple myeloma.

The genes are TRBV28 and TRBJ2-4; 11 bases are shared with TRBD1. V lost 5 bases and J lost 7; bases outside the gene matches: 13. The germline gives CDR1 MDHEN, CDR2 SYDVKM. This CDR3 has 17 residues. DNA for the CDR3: TGTGCCAGCAGTCCCTTACCGAGCGGACAGGGGGCGAACATTCAGTACTTC. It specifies CASSPLPSGQGANIQYF.

CDR3 coding DNA: TGTGCCAGCAGTGAAGCCGGACAGGGTGGGACCGGGGAGCTGTTTTTT. This encodes CASSEAGQGGTGELFF. V and J are TRBV2 and TRBJ2-2; 8 bases map to TRBD1. Unmatched junction bases numbered 5, after V lost 0 bases and J lost 5 bases. The germline CDR1 and CDR2 sequences are SNHLY and FYNNEI. The CDR3 runs to 16 residues.

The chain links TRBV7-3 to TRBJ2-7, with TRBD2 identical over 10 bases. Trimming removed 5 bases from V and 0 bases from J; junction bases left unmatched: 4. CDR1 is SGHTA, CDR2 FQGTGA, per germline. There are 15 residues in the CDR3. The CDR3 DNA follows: TGTGCCAGCAGCCCCCGGACTAGCGGCTCCTACGAGCAGTACTTC. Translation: CASSPRTSGSYEQYF.

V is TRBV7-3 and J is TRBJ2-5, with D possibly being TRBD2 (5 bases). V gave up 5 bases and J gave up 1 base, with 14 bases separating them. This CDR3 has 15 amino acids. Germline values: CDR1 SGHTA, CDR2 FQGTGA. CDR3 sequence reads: CASSRGSGTQETQYF. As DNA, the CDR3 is TGTGCCAGCAGCCGAGGAAGCGGAACCCAAGAGACCCAGTACTTC.

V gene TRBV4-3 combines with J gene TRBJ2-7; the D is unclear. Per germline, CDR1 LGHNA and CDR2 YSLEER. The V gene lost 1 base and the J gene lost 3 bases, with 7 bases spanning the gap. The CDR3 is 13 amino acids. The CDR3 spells CASSQGVGYEQYF. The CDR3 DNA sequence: TGCGCCAGCAGCCAAGGGGTGGGCTACGAGCAGTACTTC.

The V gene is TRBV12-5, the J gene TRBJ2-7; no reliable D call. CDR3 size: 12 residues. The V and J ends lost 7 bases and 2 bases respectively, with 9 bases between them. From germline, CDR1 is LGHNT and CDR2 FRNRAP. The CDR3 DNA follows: TGTGCTAGTGCTGCACAGACCTACGAGCAGTACTTC. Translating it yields CASAAQTYEQYF.

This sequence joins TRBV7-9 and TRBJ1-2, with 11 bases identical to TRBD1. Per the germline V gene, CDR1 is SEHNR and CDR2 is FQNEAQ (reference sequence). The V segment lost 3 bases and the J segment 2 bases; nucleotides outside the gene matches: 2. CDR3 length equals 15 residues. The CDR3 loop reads CASSLGTGGNYGYTF. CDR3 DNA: TGTGCCAGCAGCTTGGGGACAGGGGGGAACTATGGCTACACCTTC.

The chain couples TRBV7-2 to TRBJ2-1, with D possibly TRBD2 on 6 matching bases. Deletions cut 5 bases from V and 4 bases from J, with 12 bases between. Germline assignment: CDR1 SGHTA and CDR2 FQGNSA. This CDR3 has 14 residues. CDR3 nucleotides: TGTGCCAGCAGCCGGGGACTTCAGTACAATGAGCAGTTCTTC. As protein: CASSRGLQYNEQFF. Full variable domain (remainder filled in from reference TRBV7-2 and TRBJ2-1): GAGVSQSPSNKVTEKGKDVELRCDPISGHTALYWYRQSLGQGLEFLIYFQGNSAPDKSGLPSDRFSAERTGGSVSTLTIQRTQQEDSAVYLCASSRGLQYNEQFFGPGTRLTVL.

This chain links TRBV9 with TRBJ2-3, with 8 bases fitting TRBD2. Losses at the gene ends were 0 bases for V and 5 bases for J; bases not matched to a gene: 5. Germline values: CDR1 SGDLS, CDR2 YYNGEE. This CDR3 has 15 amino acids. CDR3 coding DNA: TGTGCCAGCAGCGTAGGGAGCGGGGGCCGAGATACGCAGTATTTT. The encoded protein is CASSVGSGGRDTQYF. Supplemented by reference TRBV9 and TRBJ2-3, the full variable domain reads DSGVTQTPKHLITATGQRVTLRCSPRSGDLSVYWYQQSLDQGLQFLIQYYNGEERAKGNILERFSAQQFPDLHSELNLSSLELGDSALYFCASSVGSGGRDTQYFGPGTRLTVL.

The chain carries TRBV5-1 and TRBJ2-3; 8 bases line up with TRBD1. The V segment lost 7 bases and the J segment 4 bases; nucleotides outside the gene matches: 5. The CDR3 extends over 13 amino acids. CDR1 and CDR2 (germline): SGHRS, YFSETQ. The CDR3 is CASGQGGPDTQYF. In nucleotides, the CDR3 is TGCGCCAGCGGACAGGGAGGCCCAGATACGCAGTATTTT.

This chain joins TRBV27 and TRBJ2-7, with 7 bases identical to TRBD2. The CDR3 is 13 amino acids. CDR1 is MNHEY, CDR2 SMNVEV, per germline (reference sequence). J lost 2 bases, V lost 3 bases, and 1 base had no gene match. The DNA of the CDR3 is TGTGCCAGCAGTTTGCTAGCGGCCTACGAGCAGTACTTC. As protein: CASSLLAAYEQYF.

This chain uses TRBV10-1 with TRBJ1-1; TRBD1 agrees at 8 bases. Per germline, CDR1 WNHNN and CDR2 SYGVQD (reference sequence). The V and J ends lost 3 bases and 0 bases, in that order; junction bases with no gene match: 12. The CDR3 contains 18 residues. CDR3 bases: TGCGCCAGCAGTGACGATTCGGCAGGACAGGGAATGAACACTGAAGCTTTCTTT. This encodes CASSDDSAGQGMNTEAFF.

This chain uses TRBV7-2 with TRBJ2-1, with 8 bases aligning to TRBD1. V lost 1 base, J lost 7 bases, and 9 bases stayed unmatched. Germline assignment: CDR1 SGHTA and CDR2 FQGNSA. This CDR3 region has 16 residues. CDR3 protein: CASSLVRQGWRNEQFF. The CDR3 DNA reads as TGTGCCAGCAGCTTAGTACGACAGGGGTGGCGGAATGAGCAGTTCTTC. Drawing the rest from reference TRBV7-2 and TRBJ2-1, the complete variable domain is GAGVSQSPSNKVTEKGKDVELRCDPISGHTALYWYRQSLGQGLEFLIYFQGNSAPDKSGLPSDRFSAERTGGSVSTLTIQRTQQEDSAVYLCASSLVRQGWRNEQFFGPGTRLTVL.

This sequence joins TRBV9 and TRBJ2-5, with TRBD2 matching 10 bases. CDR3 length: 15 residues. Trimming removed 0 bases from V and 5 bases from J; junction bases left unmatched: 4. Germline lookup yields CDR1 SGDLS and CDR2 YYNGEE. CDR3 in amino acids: CASSVGAGGLETQYF. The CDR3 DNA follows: TGTGCCAGCAGCGTAGGAGCGGGAGGGCTGGAGACCCAGTACTTC.

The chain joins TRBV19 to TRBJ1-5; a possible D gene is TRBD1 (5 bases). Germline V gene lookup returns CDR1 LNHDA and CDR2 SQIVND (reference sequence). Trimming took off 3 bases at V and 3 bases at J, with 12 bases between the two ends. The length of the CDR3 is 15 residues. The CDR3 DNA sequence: TGTGCCAGTAGTATGAGGGGAGGGGTCAATCAGCCCCAGCATTTT. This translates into CASSMRGGVNQPQHF.

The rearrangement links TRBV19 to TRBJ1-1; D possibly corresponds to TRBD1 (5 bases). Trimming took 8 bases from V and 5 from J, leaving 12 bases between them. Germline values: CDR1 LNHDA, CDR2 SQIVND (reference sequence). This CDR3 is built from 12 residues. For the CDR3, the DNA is TGTGCCAGTCAAGCGGGGGATACTGAAGCTTTCTTT. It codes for CASQAGDTEAFF.

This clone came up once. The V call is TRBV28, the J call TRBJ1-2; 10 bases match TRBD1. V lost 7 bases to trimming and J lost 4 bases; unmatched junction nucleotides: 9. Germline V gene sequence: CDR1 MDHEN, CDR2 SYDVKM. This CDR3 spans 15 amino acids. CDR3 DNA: TGTGCCAGCACCCCAGACAGGGGGCGCTCCTATGGCTACACCTTC. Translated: CASTPDRGRSYGYTF.

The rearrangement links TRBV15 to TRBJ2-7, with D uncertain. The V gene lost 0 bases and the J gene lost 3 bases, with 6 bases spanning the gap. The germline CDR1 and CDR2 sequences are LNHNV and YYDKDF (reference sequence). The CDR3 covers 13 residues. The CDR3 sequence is CATSREGLYEQYF. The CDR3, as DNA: TGTGCCACCAGCAGAGAGGGTCTCTACGAGCAGTACTTC.

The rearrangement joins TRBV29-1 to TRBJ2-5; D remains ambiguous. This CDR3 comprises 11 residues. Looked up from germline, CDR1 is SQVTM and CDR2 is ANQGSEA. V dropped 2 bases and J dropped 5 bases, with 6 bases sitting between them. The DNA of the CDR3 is TGCAGCGTTGAAAGTTTGGAGACCCAGTACTTC. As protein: CSVESLETQYF.

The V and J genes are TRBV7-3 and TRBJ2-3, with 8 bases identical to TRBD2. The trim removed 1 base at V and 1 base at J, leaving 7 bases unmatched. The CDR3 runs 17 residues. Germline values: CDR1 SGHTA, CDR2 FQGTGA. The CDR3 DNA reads TGTGCCAGCAGCTTAAAAGGTCTGCGGGGGGGCACAGATACGCAGTATTTT. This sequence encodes CASSLKGLRGGTDTQYF.

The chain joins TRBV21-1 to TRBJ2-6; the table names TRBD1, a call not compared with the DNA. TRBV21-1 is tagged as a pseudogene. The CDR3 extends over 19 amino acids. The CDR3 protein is CASSKARGRGHSGANVLTF. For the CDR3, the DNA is TGTGCCAGCAGCAAAGCTAGGGGCAGGGGGCACTCTGGGGCCAACGTCCTGACTTTC.